This T cell receptor (beta chain) was identified in a study of control samples from healthy donors and cancer patients. This clone showed up just once. CDR1 is MNHEY and CDR2 is SMNVEV in the germline V gene (reference sequence). The CDR3 is 20 amino acids. V lost 2 bases and J lost 2, with 24 bases in between. Assay: immunoSEQ multiplex PCR; the TCRdb copy retains only in-frame clones and omits some. The table lists over 100,000 clones, around 89% of them singletons, with around 17% in the top ten. The rearrangement links TRBV27 to TRBJ2-2; no reliable D call. This TCR was sampled from a woman in her 50s in good health. Sequencing was performed on blood. The CDR3 sequence: CASSLVSLGSSRENTGELFF. Here the CDR3 DNA reads TGTGCCAGCAGTTTAGTATCGTTAGGCAGTTCCAGAGAAAACACCGGGGAGCTGTTTTTT.